This T cell receptor beta chain was obtained from a study of monozygotic twins with cystic fibrosis. Study overall: With roughly 16 PCR cycles, barcoded libraries came from about 2.9 micrograms of fragmented DNA. General study results and limits: Co-twins had the most similar V usage for 13 of 16 pairs, J for 8. No link emerged between shared CDR3 counts and age, concordance or severity.

In regard to this clone: The antigen remains unidentified.

In germline, CDR1 is SGHRS, CDR2 YFSETQ. The V end lost 4 bases, the J end lost 6 bases, and 14 bases lay between the germline ends. This CDR3 comprises 13 residues. Profiled with immunoSEQ multiplex PCR; TCRdb holds only in-frame clones, not every one. The top ten hold roughly 0.3% of the sample, which has tens of thousands of clones, approximately 89% seen once. Sequencing was performed on blood. The chain uses TRBV5-1 and TRBJ2-7; D call uncertain. This TCR came from a girl aged 2 to 9 with cystic fibrosis. The CDR3 nucleotides are TGCGCCAGCAGCCCGGACCGGGCCCGCGAGCAGTACTTC. This codes for CASSPDRAREQYF.